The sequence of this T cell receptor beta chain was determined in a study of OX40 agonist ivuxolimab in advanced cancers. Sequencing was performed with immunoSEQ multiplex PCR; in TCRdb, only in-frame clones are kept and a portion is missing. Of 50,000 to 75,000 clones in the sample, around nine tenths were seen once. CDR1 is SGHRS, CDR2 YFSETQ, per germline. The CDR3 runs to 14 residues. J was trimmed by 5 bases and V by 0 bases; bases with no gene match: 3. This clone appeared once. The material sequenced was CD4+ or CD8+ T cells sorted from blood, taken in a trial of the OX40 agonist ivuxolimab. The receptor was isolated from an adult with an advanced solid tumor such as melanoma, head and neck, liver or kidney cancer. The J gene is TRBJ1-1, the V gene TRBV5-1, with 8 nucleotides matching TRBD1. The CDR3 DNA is TGCGCCAGCAGCTTGGAACAGGGGGGAACTGAAGCTTTCTTT. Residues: CASSLEQGGTEAFF.